Listed below are T cell receptor beta chains from one sample, sequenced in a study of CD8 T cells in Susac syndrome. MiXCR, applied by TCRdb to the immunoSEQ multiplex PCR reads, yields one record per CDR3 protein. The repertoire holds 73,000 or so distinct CDR3 sequences, with around 96% as singletons. The sequenced material came from CD8+ T cells from PBMCs. The source of these receptors is a human donor with multiple sclerosis. Each CDR3 is given with its conserved first and last residue. Each record gives: D gene, J gene, clone size, V gene, CDR3 DNA, CDR3 protein. A D gene is named only where the DNA matches it firmly. A row's size may be missing; if present it is once, few, many or a size class.

NA	TRBJ2-3	NA	TRBV15	TGTGCCACCAGCGGAGAGCCCGCAGGGCCAGATACGCAGTATTTT	CATSGEPAGPDTQYF
NA	TRBJ2-1	NA	TRBV10-3	TGTGCCATCAGACCGGGACCAAACAATGAGCAGTTCTTC	CAIRPGPNNEQFF
NA	TRBJ1-1	NA	TRBV11-3	TGTGCCAGCAGCTTAGAAGCGGGCACTGAAGCTTTCTTT	CASSLEAGTEAFF
TRBD1	TRBJ2-7	NA	TRBV29-1	TGCAGCGTTGACGAGGACAGGGAAACCTACGAGCAGTACTTC	CSVDEDRETYEQYF
TRBD2	TRBJ2-7	NA	TRBV10-2	TGCGCCAGCTCGGGACTAGCGGGCAGCTCCTACGAGCAGTACTTC	CASSGLAGSSYEQYF
NA	TRBJ2-1	NA	TRBV29-1	TGCAGCGTTGAACTGGACACCAATGAGCAGTTCTTC	CSVELDTNEQFF
NA	TRBJ2-2	NA	TRBV2	TGTGCCAGCCCGGACAGCACCGGGGAGCTGTTTTTT	CASPDSTGELFF
TRBD2	TRBJ2-5	NA	TRBV2	TGTGCCAGCAGGCCTACCGGGACTAGCGGAGAGACCCAGTACTTC	CASRPTGTSGETQYF
TRBD2	TRBJ2-5	NA	TRBV18	TGTGCCAGCTCACCAGAGACTAGCGGGGAGACCCAGTACTTC	CASSPETSGETQYF
NA	TRBJ1-5	NA	TRBV19	TGTGCCAGTAGTATAGGACAGGAGGTTCAGCCCCAGCATTTT	CASSIGQEVQPQHF
TRBD1	TRBJ1-2	NA	TRBV5-6	TGTGCCAGCAGCCGGCCGGGACAGGGTTCCTATGGCTACACCTTC	CASSRPGQGSYGYTF
NA	TRBJ2-5	NA	TRBV18	TGTGCCAGCTCACCCGCTACGACCCAAGAGACCCAGTACTTC	CASSPATTQETQYF
NA	TRBJ2-7	NA	TRBV7-9	TGTGCCAGCAGTCTTGACAGGTTAAGCTCCTACGAGCAGTACTTC	CASSLDRLSSYEQYF
NA	TRBJ2-1	NA	TRBV6-1	TGTGCCAGCAGTGAACCAGGGCTTGAGCAGTTCTTC	CASSEPGLEQFF
TRBD2	TRBJ2-7	NA	TRBV20-1	TGCAGTGCTAGAGATGCGCCCACCGGACCCGGGACTACGAGCTACGAGCAGTACTTC	CSARDAPTGPGTTSYEQYF
NA	TRBJ2-1	NA	TRBV7-9	TGTGCCAGCCTTGCGCTGGGCGGTGAGCAGTTCTTC	CASLALGGEQFF
NA	TRBJ1-1	NA	TRBV7-8	TGTGCCAGCAGCCTAGTTAGGAGGGGAGAGAGAGGTGAAGCTTTCTTT	CASSLVRRGERGEAFF
NA	TRBJ2-7	NA	TRBV29-1	TGCAGCGCCGAGGGGAAGTACGAGCAGTACTTC	CSAEGKYEQYF
NA	TRBJ2-5	NA	TRBV10-3	TGTGCCATCAGTGAGCTCTCTGAGACCGATGGACGGGGGACCCAGTACTTC	CAISELSETDGRGTQYF
NA	TRBJ1-2	once	TRBV10-1	TGCGCCAGCAGTCCAGGCGGCTATGGCTACACCTTC	CASSPGGYGYTF